Below, 4 T cell receptor beta chains from the same sample are listed, as sequenced in a study of cytomegalovirus exposure and HLA in healthy donors. Primers: 60 Vbeta forward and 13 Jbeta reverse. Data came from immunoSEQ multiplex PCR; TCRdb stores just in-frame clones and leaves some out. The repertoire holds around 64,000 clones, with 70% to 75% as singletons. The sequenced material came from PBMCs. Receptor source: a man younger than 45 in good health and CMV-seropositive.

In its sample, this clone was seen once. The chain carries TRBV4-3 and TRBJ1-2; the match to TRBD1 covers 8 bases. Germline V gene lookup returns CDR1 LGHNA and CDR2 YSLEER. After removal of 3 bases from V and 4 bases from J, the junction contained 10 bases not matched to a gene. This CDR3 is 16 amino acids long. Written as DNA, the CDR3 is TGCGCCAGCAGCCAGGACAGGACAGGGAAGGGCTATGGCTACACCTTC. Amino acids: CASSQDRTGKGYGYTF.

This chain uses TRBV5-1 with TRBJ1-6, with 10 bases that match TRBD1. The germline V gene encodes CDR1 SGHRS and CDR2 YFSETQ. V trimming: 2 bases; J trimming: 7 bases; junction bases outside the gene matches: 3. The CDR3 is made up of 15 amino acids. CDR3 DNA sequence: TGCGCCAGCAGCTTTGGGGGACAGGGGAATTCACCCCTCCACTTT. This encodes CASSFGGQGNSPLHF.

For the CDR3, the DNA is TGTGCCAGCAGCTTAGCGAGGACTAGTCGCACAGATACGCAGTATTTT. The encoded protein is CASSLARTSRTDTQYF. J is TRBJ2-3 and V is TRBV7-2, with TRBD2 matching 7 bases. The junction had 4 bases not matched to a gene; V was cut back by 0 bases and J by 1 base. The CDR3 length is 16 residues. Germline CDR1 is SGHTA and CDR2 is FQGNSA.

Here the CDR3 reads CASSPQGPGNQPQHF. The CDR3 nucleotides read TGTGCCAGCAGCCCACAGGGGCCTGGGAATCAGCCCCAGCATTTT. This chain joins TRBV7-2 and TRBJ1-5; TRBD1 aligns across 7 bases. CDR1 and CDR2 from the germline V gene are SGHTA and FQGNSA. V lost 5 bases and J lost 4; bases outside the gene matches: 8. The CDR3 is made up of 15 amino acids.